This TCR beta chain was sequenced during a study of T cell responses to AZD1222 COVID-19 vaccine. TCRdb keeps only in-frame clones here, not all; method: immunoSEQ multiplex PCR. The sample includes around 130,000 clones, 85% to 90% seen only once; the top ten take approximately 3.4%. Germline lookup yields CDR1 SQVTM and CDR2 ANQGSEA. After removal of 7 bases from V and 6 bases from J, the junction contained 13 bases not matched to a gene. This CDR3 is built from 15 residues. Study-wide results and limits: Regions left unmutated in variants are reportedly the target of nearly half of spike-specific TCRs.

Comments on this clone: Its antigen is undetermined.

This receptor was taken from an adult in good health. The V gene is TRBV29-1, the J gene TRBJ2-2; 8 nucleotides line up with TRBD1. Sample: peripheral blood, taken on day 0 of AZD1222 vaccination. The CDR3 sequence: CSAEPPGGASGELFF. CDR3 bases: TGCAGCGCCGAGCCCCCAGGGGGCGCGTCCGGGGAGCTGTTTTTT.